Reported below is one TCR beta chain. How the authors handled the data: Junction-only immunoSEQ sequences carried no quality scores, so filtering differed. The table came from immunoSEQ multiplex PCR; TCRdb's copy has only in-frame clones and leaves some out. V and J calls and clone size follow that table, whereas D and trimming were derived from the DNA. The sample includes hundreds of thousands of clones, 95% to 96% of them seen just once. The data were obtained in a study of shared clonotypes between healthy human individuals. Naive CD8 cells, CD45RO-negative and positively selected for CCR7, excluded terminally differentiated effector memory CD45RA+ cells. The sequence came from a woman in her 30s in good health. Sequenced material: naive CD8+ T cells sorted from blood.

This chain's CDR3 is CASSVWQGNTEAFF. As DNA, the CDR3 is TGCGCCAGCAGCGTTTGGCAGGGCAACACTGAAGCTTTCTTT. This chain links TRBV5-1 with TRBJ1-1, with D perhaps TRBD1 (5 bases). Germline CDR1 and CDR2: SGHRS and YFSETQ. CDR3 length: 14 amino acids. Trimming took 4 bases from V and 2 from J, leaving 12 bases between them.